One and the same sample provided the 13 T cell receptor beta chains below, sequenced in a study of blood T cell repertoires in COVID-19. Sequencing was performed with immunoSEQ multiplex PCR; in TCRdb, only in-frame clones are kept and a portion is missing. This table holds 130,000 to 150,000 clones, 85% found once. The specimen sequenced was peripheral blood. The receptors were gathered from a middle-aged woman with active or convalescent COVID-19.

Here the CDR3 reads CAARGQTFTGELFF. CDR3 coding DNA: TGTGCCGCCAGGGGACAGACCTTCACCGGGGAGCTGTTTTTT. The rearrangement links TRBV27 to TRBJ2-2; 7 nucleotides line up with TRBD1. The germline gives CDR1 MNHEY, CDR2 SMNVEV (reference sequence). Trimming cost V 11 bases and J 4 bases; bases outside gene matches: 10. CDR3 length: 14 residues.

J is TRBJ2-1 and V is TRBV28; TRBD2 matches at 16 bases. V was pared by 7 bases and J by 6 bases, with 6 bases of the junction left unmatched. The CDR3 contains 16 residues. The germline V gene encodes CDR1 MDHEN and CDR2 SYDVKM. The CDR3: CASTGTSGRARNEQFF. CDR3 DNA sequence: TGTGCCAGCACCGGGACTAGCGGGAGGGCCCGCAATGAGCAGTTCTTC.

Comments on this clone: A read error may explain this, as a much larger clone is one base away. The same CDR3 can be traced to other DNA sequences in this sample. The V call is TRBV30, the J call TRBJ1-2, with a possible D match to TRBD1 (5 bases). Trimming took 0 bases from V and 4 from J, leaving 9 bases between them. The CDR3 totals 13 residues. CDR1 GTSNPN and CDR2 SVGIG come from the germline V gene (reference sequence). In nucleotides, the CDR3 is TGTGCCTGGAGTGTCGGGCAGGGCTATGGCTACACCTTC. Translation gives CAWSVGQGYGYTF.

The chain couples TRBV4-1 to TRBJ1-2; D is uncertain. The CDR3 runs 13 residues. The V and J ends lost 4 bases and 1 base respectively, with 7 bases between them. The germline gives CDR1 MGHRA, CDR2 YSYEKL. CDR3 sequence: CASSPQVNYGYTF. The CDR3 region has the DNA TGCGCCAGCAGCCCCCAGGTTAACTATGGCTACACCTTC.

The genes are TRBV12-3 or TRBV12-4 and TRBJ1-2; 7 nucleotides align to TRBD1. The CDR3 is 13 amino acids. The V gene end was trimmed by 5 bases and the J gene end by 6 bases; junction bases not matched to a gene: 6. This CDR3 is CASSKRQGHGYTF. For the CDR3, the DNA is TGTGCCAGCAGTAAACGACAGGGCCATGGCTACACCTTC.

The chain couples TRBV5-6 to TRBJ2-2; 7 nucleotides line up with TRBD1. The CDR3 length is 14 residues. V shed 5 bases, J shed 1 base, and the junction held 2 bases outside the gene matches. Germline V CDR1 and CDR2: SGHDT, YYEEEE. CDR3: CASRRTGNTGELFF. The DNA for the CDR3 is TGTGCCAGCAGAAGGACAGGGAACACCGGGGAGCTGTTTTTT.

V is TRBV4-1 and J is TRBJ1-5, with 8 bases fitting TRBD1. There are 18 residues in the CDR3. Germline trimming cut 2 bases from V and 4 bases from J; bases unmatched to any gene: 13. Germline CDR1 and CDR2: MGHRA and YSYEKL. This CDR3 reads CASSQLGQGLTANQPQHF. The DNA for the CDR3 is TGCGCCAGCAGCCAACTCGGACAGGGCCTTACCGCTAATCAGCCCCAGCATTTT.

This clone has only one observation. V gene TRBV19 combines with J gene TRBJ2-7, with a possible D match to TRBD2 (9 bases). V lost 5 bases to trimming and J lost 0 bases, with 29 bases between them. Germline loops: CDR1 LNHDA, CDR2 SQIVND (reference sequence). The CDR3 extends over 20 amino acids. CDR3 protein: CASSGDRKLPGTSYSYEQYF. CDR3 coding DNA: TGTGCCAGTAGTGGGGACAGGAAACTGCCCGGGACTAGCTACTCCTACGAGCAGTACTTC. Full variable domain (rest looked up from reference TRBV19 and TRBJ2-7): DGGITQSPKYLFRKEGQNVTLSCEQNLNHDAMYWYRQDPGQGLRLIYYSQIVNDFQKGDIAEGYSVSREKKESFPLTVTSAQKNPTAFYLCASSGDRKLPGTSYSYEQYFGPGTRLTVT.

The chain recombines TRBV5-4 with TRBJ1-3; D gene ambiguous. Trimming left V 2 bases short and J 0 bases short, with 12 bases between. This CDR3 is built from 16 residues. The germline gives CDR1 SGHNT, CDR2 YYREEE (reference sequence). CDR3 nucleotide sequence: TGTGCCAGCAGCTTACCTCCAGGCTCCTCTGGAAACACCATATATTTT. The encoded protein is CASSLPPGSSGNTIYF.

The gene calls are TRBV18 and TRBJ2-5, with 9 nucleotides matching TRBD1. V gave up 6 bases and J gave up 4 bases; unmatched junction bases: 6. In germline, CDR1 is KGHSH, CDR2 LQKENI. The CDR3 is 14 amino acids. For the CDR3, the DNA is TGTGCCAGCTCCGGACAGGGGTTAGGAGAGACCCAGTACTTC. Its translation: CASSGQGLGETQYF.

The J gene is TRBJ1-2, the V gene TRBV5-1; D not certain. The germline gives CDR1 SGHRS, CDR2 YFSETQ. V was cut by 0 bases and J by 2 bases, with 5 bases left in between. The CDR3 extends over 13 amino acids. Here the CDR3 DNA reads TGCGCCAGCAGCTTGGCACTCAACTATGGCTACACCTTC. It encodes CASSLALNYGYTF. Looking up the rest from reference TRBV5-1 and TRBJ1-2 gives the full variable domain: KAGVTQTPRYLIKTRGQQVTLSCSPISGHRSVSWYQQTPGQGLQFLFEYFSETQRNKGNFPGRFSGRQFSNSRSEMNVSTLELGDSALYLCASSLALNYGYTFGSGTRLTVV.

This chain links TRBV9 with TRBJ2-1, with D perhaps TRBD1 (6 bases). Between the trimmed V and J ends, which lost 0 bases and 1 base, there was a span of 11 bases. CDR3 size: 16 residues. Germline loops: CDR1 SGDLS, CDR2 YYNGEE. This CDR3 reads CASSVVGQGSYNEQFF. The CDR3 coding sequence is TGTGCCAGCAGCGTAGTAGGCCAGGGGTCCTACAATGAGCAGTTCTTC.

V is TRBV6-5 and J is TRBJ1-1; D not certain. V was clipped by 9 bases and J by 5 bases, with 19 bases between them. Germline CDR1 reads MNHEY; CDR2 reads SVGAGI. CDR3 length: 14 amino acids. The CDR3 spells CASSRHLPATEAFF. DNA of the CDR3: TGTGCCAGTTCAAGACATCTCCCGGCAACTGAAGCTTTCTTT.